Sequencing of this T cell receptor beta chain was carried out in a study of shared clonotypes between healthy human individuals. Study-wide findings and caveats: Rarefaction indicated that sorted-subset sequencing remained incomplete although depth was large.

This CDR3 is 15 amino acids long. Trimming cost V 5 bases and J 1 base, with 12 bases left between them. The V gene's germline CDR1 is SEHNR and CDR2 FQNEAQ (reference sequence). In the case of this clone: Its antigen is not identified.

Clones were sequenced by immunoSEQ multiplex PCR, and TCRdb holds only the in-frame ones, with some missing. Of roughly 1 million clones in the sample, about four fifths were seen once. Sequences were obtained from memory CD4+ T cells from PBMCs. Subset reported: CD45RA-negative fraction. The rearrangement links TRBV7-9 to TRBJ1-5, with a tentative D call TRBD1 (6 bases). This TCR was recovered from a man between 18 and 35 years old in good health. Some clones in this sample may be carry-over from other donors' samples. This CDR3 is CASSRGGGSNQPQHF. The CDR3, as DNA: TGTGCCAGCAGCCGAGGAGGGGGGAGCAATCAGCCCCAGCATTTT.